Listed here are 16 T cell receptor beta chains from one sample, sequenced in a study of early T cells in non-severe SARS-CoV-2 infection. MiXCR, run by TCRdb on the 5' RACE reads, gives a single entry per CDR3 protein. In the table there are 40,000 to 45,000 distinct CDR3 sequences, about 6% of which are singletons. The sequencing used whole blood, collected at baseline. Receptor source: an adult who was a healthcare worker with PCR-confirmed SARS-CoV-2 infection or an uninfected control (not recorded which).

CDR3 sequence: CASSFRGQGPQPQHF. The CDR3 DNA reads as TGTGCCAGCAGTTTCAGGGGACAGGGTCCTCAGCCCCAGCATTTT. V is TRBV28 and J is TRBJ1-5; 9 nucleotides line up with TRBD1. CDR1 is MDHEN and CDR2 is SYDVKM in the germline V gene. The junction had 6 bases not matched to a gene; V was cut back by 3 bases and J by 6 bases. The CDR3 contains 15 residues.

This clonotype was seen only a few times. V and J are TRBV5-6 and TRBJ2-7; D ambiguous. The CDR3 extends over 13 amino acids. The germline V gene has CDR1 SGHDT and CDR2 YYEEEE. The V and J ends lost 0 bases and 4 bases respectively, with 8 bases between them. CDR3 in DNA: TGTGCCAGCAGCTTGGGTTTTGGGTACGAGCAGTACTTC. This sequence encodes CASSLGFGYEQYF.

The gene calls are TRBV29-1 and TRBJ2-7, with D possibly called TRBD1 or TRBD2 (5 bases each). This CDR3 spans 14 amino acids. From germline, CDR1 is SQVTM and CDR2 ANQGSEA. Trimming left V 4 bases short and J 3 bases short, with 16 bases between. The chain's CDR3 is CSVGGTPPYYEQYF. As DNA, the CDR3 is TGCAGCGTTGGAGGGACCCCTCCTTACTACGAGCAGTACTTC.

At least ten counts were recorded for this clonotype. The chain is built from TRBV19 and TRBJ1-2, with D maybe TRBD1 (5 bases). The CDR3 totals 13 residues. The V gene's germline CDR1 is LNHDA and CDR2 SQIVND (reference sequence). V gave up 7 bases and J gave up 3 bases, with 12 bases separating them. The CDR3 bases are TGTGCCAGTAAGATGGGGCTCGACTATGGCTACACCTTC. Its translation: CASKMGLDYGYTF. The entire variable domain, with the rest obtained from reference TRBV19 and TRBJ1-2, is as follows: DGGITQSPKYLFRKEGQNVTLSCEQNLNHDAMYWYRQDPGQGLRLIYYSQIVNDFQKGDIAEGYSVSREKKESFPLTVTSAQKNPTAFYLCASKMGLDYGYTFGSGTRLTVV.

This clonotype was detected many times. This rearrangement joins TRBV11-2 to TRBJ2-5, with 9 bases matching TRBD2. After removal of 4 bases from V and 2 bases from J, the junction contained 2 bases not matched to a gene. CDR1 is SGHAT and CDR2 is FQNNGV in the germline V gene. The CDR3 consists of 14 residues. For the CDR3, the DNA is TGTGCCAGCAGCTCCCTAGCGGGGCAAGAGACCCAGTACTTC. Its translation is CASSSLAGQETQYF.

This clonotype appeared many times. The chain joins TRBV10-3 to TRBJ1-1; 8 bases are shared with TRBD1. Germline values: CDR1 ENHRY, CDR2 SYGVKD. The V gene end was trimmed by 0 bases and the J gene end by 10 bases; junction bases not matched to a gene: 7. This CDR3 spans 14 amino acids. The CDR3 DNA follows: TGTGCCATCAGTGAGTCCGCTCGACAGGGGTCAGCTTTCTTT. Protein: CAISESARQGSAFF.

This clonotype was counted only a few times. This chain uses TRBV3-1 with TRBJ2-7, with TRBD1 matching over 10 bases. The ends lost 4 bases at V and 2 bases at J; junction bases unmatched: 2. This CDR3 comprises 14 residues. From germline, CDR1 is LGHDT and CDR2 YNNKEL (reference sequence). CDR3: CASSRGQGTYEQYF. CDR3 DNA sequence: TGTGCCAGCAGCCGGGGACAGGGGACCTACGAGCAGTACTTC.

This clonotype came up many times. This sequence joins TRBV7-3 and TRBJ2-7; TRBD1 matches 10 bases. CDR3 length equals 15 residues. The V gene end was trimmed by 5 bases and the J gene end by 3 bases; junction bases not matched to a gene: 7. Germline assignment: CDR1 SGHTA and CDR2 FQGTGA. DNA of the CDR3: TGTGCCAGCAGCCCCTTGACAGGGGGCTACTACGAGCAGTACTTC. It translates to CASSPLTGGYYEQYF.

This clonotype has only a few counts. The V call is TRBV28, the J call TRBJ1-1, with TRBD1 matching over 8 bases. This CDR3 region has 14 residues. Germline V CDR1 and CDR2: MDHEN, SYDVKM. Trimming took 6 bases from V and 4 from J; bases not matched to a gene: 7. The CDR3 DNA reads as TGTGCCAGCAGCTCACAGGGGGGGATCACTGAAGCTTTCTTT. It specifies CASSSQGGITEAFF.

Many counts were recorded for this clonotype. The chain uses TRBV4-1 and TRBJ1-5, with D possibly being TRBD1 (5 bases). The CDR3 contains 16 residues. CDR1 and CDR2 from the germline V gene are MGHRA and YSYEKL. The ends were cut back, 6 bases at V and 1 base at J, with 16 bases in the middle. CDR3 DNA sequence: TGCGCCAGCAGACCGACAGACGGTAAGAGCAATCAGCCCCAGCATTTT. This codes for CASRPTDGKSNQPQHF.

This clonotype has ten or more counts. The V and J genes are TRBV15 and TRBJ2-1; D gene unclear. Deletions cut 2 bases from V and 4 bases from J, with 6 bases between. Germline V gives CDR1 LNHNV, CDR2 YYDKDF (reference sequence). CDR3 length: 13 residues. CDR3 protein: CATSRNVYNEQFF. As DNA, the CDR3 is TGTGCCACCAGCAGAAATGTTTACAATGAGCAGTTCTTC.

This clonotype has a count of ten or more. This rearrangement joins TRBV18 to TRBJ1-1; TRBD1 might be the D (6 bases). Trimming cost V 3 bases and J 0 bases, with 11 bases left between them. Germline lookup yields CDR1 KGHSH and CDR2 LQKENI. The CDR3 runs 15 residues. CDR3 DNA sequence: TGTGCCAGCTCACCCCCCAGGGGCATGAACACTGAAGCTTTCTTT. Translated: CASSPPRGMNTEAFF.

The sample holds a few counts of this clonotype. The DNA of the CDR3 is TGCGCCAGCAGTGAGTCAGGAGGGACACTGAGTGGCACAGATACGCAGTATTTT. Translated: CASSESGGTLSGTDTQYF. The rearrangement uses TRBV10-1 and TRBJ2-3; either TRBD1 or TRBD2 may supply D (6 bases each). V was trimmed by 0 bases and J by 1 base, leaving 17 bases between them. This CDR3 is built from 18 residues. The V gene's germline CDR1 is WNHNN and CDR2 SYGVQD (reference sequence).

This clonotype was counted ten times or more. V is TRBV7-9 and J is TRBJ1-5, with unresolved D. Germline V gene sequence: CDR1 SEHNR, CDR2 FQNEAQ (reference sequence). V gave up 1 base and J gave up 9 bases, with 10 bases separating them. CDR3 size: 13 residues. The CDR3 sequence: CASSLDAGWPQHF. CDR3 nucleotides: TGTGCCAGCAGCTTAGATGCTGGCTGGCCCCAGCATTTT.

The sample holds many counts of this clonotype. DNA of the CDR3: TGTGCCAGCAACTCACCCCCGCTGGGAGACAATGAGCAGTTCTTC. This codes for CASNSPPLGDNEQFF. The chain links TRBV6-1 to TRBJ2-1; perhaps TRBD2 as D (5 bases). In germline, CDR1 is MNHNS, CDR2 SASEGT. Trimming pared 7 bases from V and 5 bases from J, leaving 18 bases between. The CDR3 loop spans 15 amino acids.

This clonotype came up a few times. This chain connects TRBV6-5 to TRBJ1-2; no definite D call. This CDR3 is built from 14 residues. The germline CDR1 and CDR2 sequences are MNHEY and SVGAGI. The germline V and J ends were trimmed by 5 bases and 4 bases, with 14 bases remaining between them. The CDR3, as DNA: TGTGCCAGCAGTGCTGACGCGGGCGTCTATGGCTACACCTTC. This translates into CASSADAGVYGYTF.